This TCR beta chain was profiled in a study of blood T cell repertoires in COVID-19 (dated by TCRdb to 2018 to 2021). Looking at the study overall: Samples from collaborators originated in the United States, Italy and Spain and spanned both the acute and convalescent phases of COVID-19. The repertoires were released in a freely available public database meant as a resource for research on the immune response to SARS-CoV-2. Where available, HLA class I and class II types were obtained from metadata supplied by the sample provider rather than from assay-based typing. Subjects who had been exposed to COVID-19, were actively infected with it, or had recovered from it provided the deeply sampled blood TCRbeta repertoires that made up the dataset. Samples were obtained from the ongoing ImmuneRACE study (first 160 participants) and from 1,254 subjects provided by 6 global collaborators. The sample metadata nearly always contained a de-identified subject ID, COVID-19 status, age in years and sex. The prospective study material was composed of cDNA or gDNA derived from T cells, B-cell-depleted T cells, or PBMCs. What the research found in general, with its limitations: The amount of clinical and demographic metadata varied by source and participant and was provided uncurated.

Points on this clone: No cognate antigen has been identified for it. Qualities for individual bases were not recorded, and no much larger clone is one base off.

Whole blood was collected in K2EDTA tubes by collaborating institutions according to the institutions' own protocols. For TCRbeta analysis, collaborator samples were shipped as frozen whole blood, as isolated PBMCs, or as DNA extracted from either sample type. Including cysteine and phenylalanine, the CDR3 has 19 amino acids. CDR3 DNA is the only sequence kept; it has 57 bases, read in frame from the first base. The germline V gene yields SGHRS for CDR1 and YFSETQ for CDR2. For this chain, trimming is 0 bases at the V end and 1 base at the J end, and the number of junction bases without a gene match is 9. TCRbeta CDR3 regions were amplified from genomic DNA using the immunoSEQ Assay, a bias-controlled multiplex PCR. In the source study's methods: The number of nucleated cells in each sample was estimated by amplification of reference gene primers within the assay. To quantify the absolute abundance of each unique TCRbeta CDR3 rearrangement, sequence reads were collapsed and filtered. For each sample, productive Simpson clonality was calculated as the square root of Simpson's diversity index across productive rearrangements. Drawn from immuneACCESS, this table holds only the in-frame rearrangements with V and J called that TCRdb kept. Clones are partly lost; checked studies trace under half to an unresolved V gene and leave the rest unexplained. V, J and clone size were drawn from that table, and D and trimming were deduced from the DNA. The sample table shows fewer than 200,000 clones, and roughly 72% are seen once. Clones ranked in the top ten supply more than 3.5% of the sample.

The rearrangement joined TRBV5-1 to TRBJ2-6; TRBD1 aligns with 8 central bases. The origin of this receptor is a woman older than 75 with acute or convalescent COVID-19. Sequencing was performed on peripheral blood. The nucleotide sequence is given as TGCGCCAGCAGCTTGGCCGGACAGGGTTTGAAATCTGGGGCCAACGTCCTGACTTTC. Its amino acids are CASSLAGQGLKSGANVLTF.